The 32 T cell receptor beta chains listed next were all sequenced from one sample in a study of regulatory T cells in long-lasting Graves disease. Indicated time point: newly diagnosed GD, antithyroid drugs for less than 3 months. The authors made the TCR library using RNA they extracted from PBMCs. Researchers made TCR beta libraries by using iRepertoire HTBI primers and running Arm-PCR on CDR3 regions. From the multiplex PCR reads, TCRdb called clonotypes with MiXCR, one entry per CDR3 protein. The table records approximately 350,000 distinct CDR3 sequences, 10% to 15% of them present only once. In addition, the sample was reused for a study of T cells in Graves' hyperthyroidism and ophthalmopathy.

The sequenced sample was peripheral blood mononuclear cells (PBMCs), obtained at new diagnosis, from a patient treated with antithyroid drugs. The receptors originated from a woman aged 18 to 35 with Graves disease.

This rearrangement joins TRBV6-1 to TRBJ2-1; unclear D gene. The CDR3 loop spans 13 amino acids. Germline V gives CDR1 MNHNS, CDR2 SASEGT. V lost 6 bases to trimming and J lost 6 bases, with 12 bases between them. CDR3 sequence reads: CASRPLDLNEQFF. For the CDR3, the DNA is TGTGCCAGCAGACCCCTGGATCTCAATGAGCAGTTCTTC.

The table lists this clonotype with many counts. The CDR3 region has the DNA TGTGCCAGCAGCTTATACAAGTCTGATTATGGCTACACCTTC. Residues: CASSLYKSDYGYTF. V usage is TRBV7-2 and J usage is TRBJ1-2; D remains ambiguous. The CDR3 runs 14 residues. Looked up from germline, CDR1 is SGHTA and CDR2 is FQGNSA. V lost 2 bases to trimming and J lost 5 bases, with 12 bases between them.

This clonotype was seen a handful of times. The germline gene is not matched at one end of the junction; a read error may be the cause. The chain has TRBV19 and TRBJ2-5, with D hard to call. Germline V gene sequence: CDR1 LNHDA, CDR2 SQIVND (reference sequence). This CDR3 region has 13 residues. The CDR3 nucleotides read TGTGCCAGTAGTATGATCAGTCAAGAGACCCAGTGCTTC. This gives the protein CASSMISQETQCF.

This clonotype was recorded a few times. This chain uses TRBV28 with TRBJ2-5; tentative D call: TRBD2 (6 bases). The CDR3 contains 14 residues. V was shortened by 10 bases and J by 3 bases, with 18 bases between the two germline ends. The germline gives CDR1 MDHEN, CDR2 SYDVKM. The CDR3 DNA is TGTGCCATCTCAAACCGGGAGCGGGAAGAGACCCAGTACTTC. Its protein is CAISNREREETQYF.

This clonotype has more than one count but fewer than ten. This chain connects TRBV27 to TRBJ1-5, with TRBD1 as a possible D gene (5 bases). Trimming shortened V by 6 bases and J by 0 bases, and 27 bases separated the two germline ends. CDR3 length: 20 amino acids. Germline V CDR1 and CDR2: MNHEY, SMNVEV (reference sequence). The CDR3, as DNA: TGTGCCAGCAGAAACGGGGGTGACAGTCCTGGTAGGCTTAGCAATCAGCCCCAGCATTTT. It specifies CASRNGGDSPGRLSNQPQHF.

This clonotype was picked up a small number of times. The chain employs TRBV5-1 and TRBJ2-7; D tentatively reads TRBD1 or TRBD2 (6 bases each). Trimming took 2 bases from V and 3 from J, leaving 24 bases between them. CDR3 size: 18 residues. The germline V gene encodes CDR1 SGHRS and CDR2 YFSETQ. The CDR3 reads CASSFEVIRGPGVYEQYF. CDR3 nucleotides: TGCGCCAGCAGCTTCGAAGTGATCCGGGGGCCTGGGGTCTACGAGCAGTACTTC.

This clonotype was recorded at least ten times. The gene calls are TRBV20-1 and TRBJ2-7; 10 bases are shared with TRBD1. Germline V gives CDR1 DFQATT, CDR2 SNEGSKA (reference sequence). The V and J ends lost 5 bases and 4 bases, in that order; junction bases with no gene match: 8. The CDR3 is 14 amino acids. CDR3 amino acids: CSADTGTGEYEQYF. CDR3 DNA sequence: TGCAGTGCTGATACCGGGACAGGGGAGTACGAGCAGTACTTC.

In its sample, this clonotype was seen many times. The CDR3 DNA sequence: TGCAGTGCTAGACGAAACAGCAGAAAAGAGACCCAGTACTTC. As protein: CSARRNSRKETQYF. The chain joins TRBV20-1 to TRBJ2-5; D gene ambiguous. From germline, CDR1 is DFQATT and CDR2 SNEGSKA (reference sequence). The CDR3 loop spans 14 amino acids. V gave up 2 bases and J gave up 3 bases, with 13 bases separating them.

This clonotype was seen ten or more times. The CDR3 DNA reads as TGCAGCGTTAAACAGCCGAACACTGAAGCTTTCTTT. Translated: CSVKQPNTEAFF. The chain joins TRBV29-1 to TRBJ1-1; no firm D call. This CDR3 is 12 amino acids long. Germline loops: CDR1 SQVTM, CDR2 ANQGSEA. Trimming took 5 bases from V and 1 from J, leaving 8 bases between them.

This clonotype has ten or more counts. V usage is TRBV11-2 and J usage is TRBJ2-7; maybe TRBD2 (5 bases). The CDR3 length is 14 residues. In germline, CDR1 is SGHAT, CDR2 FQNNGV. Trimming pared 3 bases from V and 4 bases from J, leaving 13 bases between. The DNA of the CDR3 is TGTGCCAGCAGCTTTGAGGGAGTTGCTTACGAGCAGTACTTC. Translated: CASSFEGVAYEQYF.

This clonotype came up many times. This sequence joins TRBV12-3 or TRBV12-4 and TRBJ2-2; D assignment may be TRBD1 or TRBD2 (5 bases each). V was clipped by 6 bases and J by 6 bases, with 17 bases between them. The CDR3 totals 15 residues. CDR3 amino acids: CASSPWGSIAGELFF. The CDR3 DNA reads as TGTGCCAGCAGCCCCTGGGGGTCTATAGCCGGGGAGCTGTTTTTT.

This clonotype was seen a few times. This CDR3 is CASSLAWGLKEQYF. For the CDR3, the DNA is TGCGCCAGCAGTCTTGCCTGGGGCCTCAAGGAGCAGTACTTC. The gene calls are TRBV4-1 and TRBJ2-7; TRBD1 is a possible D gene (5 bases). V was shortened by 6 bases and J by 7 bases, with 19 bases between the two germline ends. This CDR3 spans 14 amino acids. CDR1 is MGHRA and CDR2 is YSYEKL in the germline V gene.

This clonotype was seen ten or more times. The CDR3 DNA follows: TGTGCCAGCAGTGAACCCGTGGGACAGGGGGGAAACGAGCAGTACTTC. It encodes CASSEPVGQGGNEQYF. The chain is built from TRBV2 and TRBJ2-7; 11 bases match TRBD1. Germline V gene sequence: CDR1 SNHLY, CDR2 FYNNEI. The CDR3 length is 16 residues. The V segment lost 2 bases and the J segment 5 bases; nucleotides outside the gene matches: 8.

The table lists this clonotype with a count of one. A read error may explain this, as a much larger clone is one base away. V and J are TRBV7-9 and TRBJ1-1; D ambiguous. Germline CDR1 reads SEHNR; CDR2 reads FQNEAQ (reference sequence). CDR3 length equals 15 residues. DNA of the CDR3: TGTGCCATCAGCTTCCGGGAGACAATGCACACTGAAGCTTTCTTT. It translates to CAISFRETMHTEAFF.

This clonotype occurred a few times. The rearrangement joins TRBV5-1 to TRBJ1-5, with D perhaps matching TRBD1 (6 bases). CDR3 size: 14 residues. Trimming took 1 base from V and 5 from J, leaving 10 bases between them. CDR1 and CDR2 from the germline V gene are SGHRS and YFSETQ. This chain's CDR3 is CASSLTGLDQPQHF. DNA of the CDR3: TGCGCCAGCAGCTTGACAGGGCTAGATCAGCCCCAGCATTTT.

In the case of this clonotype: Since a far larger clone is one base different, this is likely a read error. V is TRBV11-1 and J is TRBJ1-1, with D possibly TRBD1 on 5 matching bases. Per the germline V gene, CDR1 is SGHAT and CDR2 is FQDESV (reference sequence). The CDR3 extends over 16 amino acids. V dropped 0 bases and J dropped 3 bases, with 14 bases sitting between them. CDR3 nucleotides: TGTGCCAGCAGCTTAGCTGGGGCGTTCTGGGACACTGAAGCTTTCTTT. Translated: CASSLAGAFWDTEAFF.

In this sample, this clonotype turned up many times. The J gene is TRBJ2-2, the V gene TRBV20-1; 7 bases fit TRBD2. Germline CDR1 and CDR2: DFQATT and SNEGSKA (reference sequence). The CDR3 runs 13 residues. V gave up 4 bases and J gave up 4 bases; unmatched junction bases: 3. The CDR3 nucleotides read TGCAGTGCTAAGGGGACTACCACCGGGGAGCTGTTTTTT. It yields the protein CSAKGTTTGELFF.

This clonotype appeared many times. The chain employs TRBV28 and TRBJ1-1; tentative D call: TRBD1 (5 bases). The V end lost 0 bases, the J end lost 1 base, and 6 bases lay between the germline ends. Germline V gives CDR1 MDHEN, CDR2 SYDVKM. The CDR3 is 14 amino acids. DNA for the CDR3: TGTGCCAGCAGTTTATGGGGGGGGAACACTGAAGCTTTCTTT. Translated, it gives CASSLWGGNTEAFF.

This clonotype was seen at least ten times. The chain combines TRBV2 with TRBJ1-1; 7 bases align to TRBD1. The length of the CDR3 is 12 residues. Germline V CDR1 and CDR2: SNHLY, FYNNEI. V gave up 9 bases and J gave up 5 bases; unmatched junction bases: 6. The CDR3 DNA reads as TGTGCCAGTGACAGGGTGGAAACTGAAGCTTTCTTT. Residues: CASDRVETEAFF.

The CDR3 sequence: CASSFSGTGSQETQYF. In DNA form, the CDR3 reads TGTGCCAGCAGTTTTTCCGGGACAGGGAGCCAAGAGACCCAGTACTTC. The gene calls are TRBV28 and TRBJ2-5, with 9 bases aligning to TRBD1. The CDR3 contains 16 residues. Germline assignment: CDR1 MDHEN and CDR2 SYDVKM. Trimming cost V 3 bases and J 1 base; bases outside gene matches: 6.

The chain's CDR3 is CASSAGTPQPPTTQHF. CDR3 in DNA: TGTGCCAGCAGCGCGGGGACACCACAACCTCCCACGACCCAGCATTTT. This chain connects TRBV9 to TRBJ1-5; a weak D match, TRBD1 (6 bases). Between the trimmed V and J ends, which lost 3 bases and 11 bases, there was a span of 24 bases. Germline V CDR1 and CDR2: SGDLS, YYNGEE. The CDR3 is 16 amino acids.

This clonotype was seen ten or more times. For the CDR3, the DNA is TGTGCCAGCAGCGTAGACTTAAGTGGGACCCAGTACTTC. Its translation is CASSVDLSGTQYF. V usage is TRBV9 and J usage is TRBJ2-5; D is ambiguous. The V end lost 0 bases, the J end lost 7 bases, and 10 bases lay between the germline ends. The CDR3 consists of 13 residues. Germline CDR1 SGDLS, CDR2 YYNGEE.

The table lists this clonotype with a few counts. The rearrangement uses TRBV20-1 and TRBJ1-2, with 12 bases matching TRBD1. CDR1 and CDR2 (germline): DFQATT, SNEGSKA (reference sequence). V shed 0 bases, J shed 7 bases, and the junction held 9 bases outside the gene matches. The CDR3 runs to 16 residues. This CDR3 reads CSARDRGQGARRGYTF. The CDR3 DNA is TGCAGTGCTAGAGACCGGGGACAGGGGGCGCGGCGTGGCTACACCTTC.

This clonotype has a count of ten or more. V is TRBV12-3 or TRBV12-4 and J is TRBJ1-1; D is uncertain. CDR3 length equals 15 residues. Deletions cut 3 bases from V and 0 bases from J, with 11 bases between. CDR3 bases: TGTGCCAGCAGTTTGAGGAGACCCCTGAACACTGAAGCTTTCTTT. Its protein is CASSLRRPLNTEAFF.

To note about this clonotype: At one boundary the junction diverges from the germline segment, which might be a read error. The chain links TRBV27 to TRBJ1-5, with no clear D. CDR3 size: 13 residues. Per the germline V gene, CDR1 is MNHEY and CDR2 is SMNVEV (reference sequence). The CDR3 DNA reads as TGTGCCAGCAGTTTTAGGATCAATCAGCCCCGGCATTTT. Translating gives CASSFRINQPRHF.

This clonotype was counted between two and nine times. V and J are TRBV19 and TRBJ2-2; 7 nucleotides align to TRBD2. J lost 7 bases, V lost 6 bases, and 8 bases had no gene match. The CDR3 runs 14 residues. Germline-derived CDR1 and CDR2 are LNHDA and SQIVND (reference sequence). The CDR3 here is CASSLGLFGGELFF. As DNA, the CDR3 is TGTGCCAGTAGCCTGGGACTATTTGGCGGGGAGCTGTTTTTT.

This clonotype was detected ten times or more. This chain connects TRBV11-2 to TRBJ1-6; perhaps TRBD1 as D (5 bases). This CDR3 region has 18 residues. V dropped 6 bases and J dropped 1 base, with 19 bases sitting between them. Germline V lookup: CDR1 SGHAT, CDR2 FQNNGV. CDR3 nucleotides: TGTGCCAGCAGGCCCCGCGTGGGACGGGGGTCCTATAATTCACCCCTCCACTTT. Amino acids: CASRPRVGRGSYNSPLHF.

This clonotype occurred many times. V gene TRBV6-4 combines with J gene TRBJ2-1; tentatively, D is TRBD1 (5 bases). The CDR3 spans 13 residues. Trimming removed 5 bases at V and 5 bases at J, with 10 bases between. In germline, CDR1 is MRHNA, CDR2 SNTAGT. Here the CDR3 DNA reads TGTGCCAGCAGTCAGTTAGGGGACAATGAGCAGTTCTTC. This sequence encodes CASSQLGDNEQFF.

This clonotype was recorded many times. The V and J genes are TRBV29-1 and TRBJ2-1, with 9 bases identical to TRBD1. Trimming took 3 bases from V and 4 from J; bases not matched to a gene: 7. This CDR3 contains 15 residues. Germline CDR1 SQVTM, CDR2 ANQGSEA. The CDR3 DNA sequence: TGCAGCGTTGACCCGTCGGGACAGGGTTACAATGAGCAGTTCTTC. Encoded protein: CSVDPSGQGYNEQFF.

In the case of this clonotype: This may be a read error, as it is one base from a much larger clone. The CDR3 does not end in the conserved phenylalanine or tryptophan, so this is likely a read error. This chain uses TRBV7-9 with TRBJ2-1; TRBD2 aligns across 12 bases. Germline loops: CDR1 SEHNR, CDR2 FQNEAQ (reference sequence). This CDR3 comprises 15 residues. Unmatched junction bases numbered 6, after V lost 5 bases and J lost 7 bases. CDR3 DNA sequence: TGTGCCAGCAGCCCTGGACTAGCGGGGTGGAATGAGCAGTTCTCC. Its translation is CASSPGLAGWNEQFS.

The J gene is TRBJ2-7, the V gene TRBV19, with D perhaps being TRBD1 or TRBD2 (6 bases each). This CDR3 is built from 15 residues. Trimming stripped 4 bases from V and 3 bases from J, with 16 bases between. CDR1 and CDR2 from the germline V gene are LNHDA and SQIVND (reference sequence). CDR3: CASSTYRGGIYEQYV. DNA of the CDR3: TGTGCCAGTAGTACCTATAGAGGGGGGATCTACGAGCAGTACGTC.

This clonotype was recorded at least ten times. This chain links TRBV29-1 with TRBJ2-5, with no clear D. The CDR3 extends over 11 amino acids. Between the trimmed V and J ends, which lost 7 bases and 2 bases, there was a span of 8 bases. Germline V gives CDR1 SQVTM, CDR2 ANQGSEA. The CDR3 loop is CSGGGQETQYF. CDR3 in DNA: TGCAGCGGGGGTGGACAAGAGACCCAGTACTTC.